This T cell receptor beta chain was observed in a study of blood T cell repertoires in COVID-19 (dated by TCRdb to the early 2020s). As for the study more broadly: Samples from collaborators originated in the United States, Italy and Spain and spanned both the acute and convalescent phases of COVID-19. The material from the prospective study consisted of cDNA or gDNA derived from T cells, B-cell-depleted T cells, or PBMCs. The dataset comprised deeply sampled blood TCRbeta repertoires from subjects exposed to, actively infected with, or recovered from COVID-19. A freely available public database, intended as a resource for researchers studying the immune response to SARS-CoV-2, is where the repertoires were released. Samples were obtained from the ongoing ImmuneRACE study (first 160 participants) and from over 1,000 subjects provided by 6 global collaborators. A de-identified subject ID, COVID-19 status, age in years and sex were almost always included in the sample metadata. Where HLA class I and class II types were available, the types were taken from metadata supplied by the sample provider, not from assay-based typing. Study-wide findings and limitations: The amount of clinical and demographic metadata varied by source and participant and was provided uncurated.

About this clone itself: This receptor's antigen is unknown. No much larger clone is present one base from it, and per-base qualities are unavailable.

TCRbeta CDR3 regions were amplified from genomic DNA by means of the immunoSEQ Assay, a bias-controlled multiplex PCR. Regarding the original processing steps: The number of nucleated cells in each sample was estimated from the amplification of reference gene primers within the assay. Sequence reads were collapsed and filtered to measure the absolute abundance of every unique TCRbeta CDR3 rearrangement. For each sample, productive Simpson clonality was calculated as the square root of Simpson's diversity index over productive rearrangements. Imported from immuneACCESS, the table was reduced by TCRdb to in-frame sequences with V and J called. These copies leave out some clones; in studies compared against another copy, an unresolved V gene accounts for under half, and the cause of the remainder is not known. The V and J calls and clone size come from that table; D and trimming were worked out from the DNA. The sample yields a few hundred thousand clones; approximately 87% were counted once. The ten largest clones capture 10% of the sample.

In the prospective study, participants were roughly 18 to 95 years old, resided in approximately 22 geographic areas of the United States, and were enrolled through a virtual design. In the prospective study, cohorts were assigned on the basis of participant-reported clinical history obtained from a screening survey and a study questionnaire. Recovered participants in ImmuneRACE Cohort 3 were defined by two consecutive negative NP/OP PCR tests, clearance by a healthcare professional, or resolution of symptoms. Mobile phlebotomists in the prospective study collected whole blood, serum and a nasopharyngeal or oropharyngeal swab from every participant. Additional blood draws and questionnaires over a roughly two-month period could optionally be provided by prospective study participants. Blood samples from the prospective study were shipped frozen or at room temperature prior to DNA extraction. CDR1 SGHRS and CDR2 YFSETQ are derived from the germline V gene. The CDR3 runs 13 amino acids, cysteine and phenylalanine included. Only the CDR3 DNA stays, 39 bases, in frame from base 1. At the junction V is shortened by 5 bases and J by 5 bases, with 8 bases in between.

Sequenced input: PBMCs or T cells enriched from blood (not recorded which). The receptor chain draws on TRBV5-1 and TRBJ1-6, with no confidently assigned D gene. This sequence originates from a woman in her forties or fifties who had recovered from COVID-19. The nucleotides read TGCGCCAGCAGTCAGGAGGATAATTCACCCCTCCACTTT. This encodes CASSQEDNSPLHF.